A single sample gave rise to the 11 T cell receptor beta chains below, sequenced in a study of radiotherapy plus CTLA-4 blockade in lung cancer. Sequenced by immunoSEQ multiplex PCR; TCRdb stores in-frame clones only, minus some. Of tens of thousands of clones detected, 79% appear once; the ten largest clones hold roughly a tenth. This specimen consisted of peripheral blood, obtained from a patient treated with radiotherapy plus ipilimumab. These receptors were taken from a human donor with non-small cell lung cancer who had a complete response to radiotherapy plus ipilimumab.

This clone was counted only a few times. The chain links TRBV6-5 to TRBJ1-1; D call uncertain. CDR3 length: 15 amino acids. The germline CDR1 and CDR2 sequences are MNHEY and SVGAGI. Trimming took off 0 bases at V and 1 base at J, with 9 bases between the two ends. The CDR3 DNA sequence: TGTGCCAGCAGTTACTCGAGTTTTAGGAACACTGAAGCTTTCTTT. Translated: CASSYSSFRNTEAFF.

The table lists this clone with a few counts. J is TRBJ2-5 and V is TRBV6-1; D is perhaps TRBD1 (5 bases). Germline V gene sequence: CDR1 MNHNS, CDR2 SASEGT. V shed 6 bases and J shed 11 bases, with 13 bases lying between them. CDR3 length: 11 residues. The CDR3 bases are TGTGCCAGCAGCTTAAACAGGCTTCAGTACTTC. Residues: CASSLNRLQYF.

The genes are TRBV15 and TRBJ1-2; the D gene is possibly TRBD1 (5 bases). This CDR3 contains 15 residues. The ends were cut back, 3 bases at V and 4 bases at J, with 15 bases in the middle. Germline loops: CDR1 LNHNV, CDR2 YYDKDF (reference sequence). CDR3 nucleotides: TGTGCCACCAGCAGGTCCCCCCCGGGGCTCTATGGCTACACCTTC. Its translation: CATSRSPPGLYGYTF.

The chain is built from TRBV5-6 and TRBJ2-2, with 10 nucleotides matching TRBD2. Germline lookup yields CDR1 SGHDT and CDR2 YYEEEE. With 0 bases clipped from V and 0 bases from J, the junction kept 2 bases outside the gene matches. CDR3 length: 17 residues. In DNA, the CDR3 is TGTGCCAGCAGCTTGGCAGGACTAGCGGCGAACACCGGGGAGCTGTTTTTT. Protein product: CASSLAGLAANTGELFF.

The count of this clone is one. The V and J genes are TRBV5-1 and TRBJ2-7; 7 bases are shared with TRBD1. The V gene end was trimmed by 4 bases and the J gene end by 0 bases; junction bases not matched to a gene: 10. CDR3 length: 16 amino acids. CDR1 SGHRS and CDR2 YFSETQ come from the germline V gene. The CDR3 region has the DNA TGCGCCAGCAGCGGAAAGACAGGGATTTACTCCTACGAGCAGTACTTC. Encoded protein: CASSGKTGIYSYEQYF.

The chain employs TRBV7-2 and TRBJ2-1; 11 bases agree with TRBD1. The CDR3 runs to 15 residues. Germline V gene data show CDR1 as SGHTA and CDR2 as FQGNSA. The V gene end was trimmed by 5 bases and the J gene end by 7 bases; junction bases not matched to a gene: 7. CDR3 residues: CASSTRTGGWNEQFF. The CDR3 coding sequence is TGTGCCAGCAGCACCCGGACAGGGGGCTGGAATGAGCAGTTCTTC.

The gene calls are TRBV25-1 and TRBJ1-2; maybe TRBD1 (5 bases). Germline values: CDR1 MGHDK, CDR2 SYGVNS. This CDR3 comprises 14 residues. Deletions cut 6 bases from V and 4 bases from J, with 15 bases between. This chain's CDR3 is CASSPGLEVYGYTF. Written as DNA, the CDR3 is TGTGCCAGCAGCCCAGGGCTTGAAGTCTATGGCTACACCTTC.

The V gene is TRBV10-2, the J gene TRBJ1-2; TRBD1 agrees at 8 bases. The CDR3 is 13 amino acids. CDR1 and CDR2 (germline): WSHSY, SAAADI. V was clipped by 2 bases and J by 6 bases; unmatched bases: 2. CDR3 sequence: CASSEQGADGYTF. The CDR3, as DNA: TGCGCCAGCAGTGAGCAGGGGGCTGATGGCTACACCTTC.

This sequence joins TRBV29-1 and TRBJ2-7, with 9 positions matching TRBD1. There are 14 residues in the CDR3. The germline V gene encodes CDR1 SQVTM and CDR2 ANQGSEA. V trimming: 2 bases; J trimming: 2 bases; junction bases outside the gene matches: 4. In nucleotides, the CDR3 is TGCAGCGTTGAAACTCGGACAGGGGCCTACGAGCAGTACTTC. Protein product: CSVETRTGAYEQYF.

The rearrangement links TRBV7-9 to TRBJ1-1; D remains unclear. The V gene lost 8 bases and the J gene lost 1 base, with 17 bases spanning the gap. This CDR3 has 15 amino acids. Germline CDR1 and CDR2: SEHNR and FQNEAQ (reference sequence). CDR3: CASSRGWEGNTEAFF. CDR3 nucleotide sequence: TGTGCCAGCTCCCGAGGGTGGGAGGGGAACACTGAAGCTTTCTTT.

The count of this clone is one. The chain has TRBV5-4 and TRBJ1-1, with 9 bases aligning to TRBD1. The germline V gene has CDR1 SGHNT and CDR2 YYREEE (reference sequence). CDR3 size: 17 residues. V trimming: 4 bases; J trimming: 5 bases; junction bases outside the gene matches: 15. The CDR3 protein is CASSAGDRVVVGTEAFF. DNA of the CDR3: TGTGCCAGCAGCGCCGGGGACAGGGTAGTTGTTGGGACTGAAGCTTTCTTT.